This T cell receptor (beta chain) derives from a study of graft-versus-host responses after intestinal transplantation. Study overall: Recipients had transplants, and these were multivisceral, liver-intestinal, or isolated intestinal. For two to three years after anti-thymocyte globulin induction, all recipients took tacrolimus and steroids. Study conclusions and caveats: An association linked early post-transplant HvG declines with peak circulating GvH clone levels. Some GvH clones appeared in ileal mucosa or blood before recipient bone marrow.

Some clones are missing from TCRdb's copy, which holds only in-frame ones; the method was immunoSEQ multiplex PCR. Of fewer than 75,000 clones in the sample, roughly 90% were seen once. This clone was found a few times. Antigen: not known. The CDR3 covers 17 residues. Germline CDR1 and CDR2: MNHEY and SMNVEV (reference sequence). With V trimmed by 7 bases and J by 7 bases, 19 bases remained unmatched. This chain links TRBV27 with TRBJ2-5; 9 bases line up with TRBD2. The starting material was PBMCs, obtained 26 days after transplant. The sequence came from a human patient who received an intestinal transplant, so some T cells may come from the graft donor. The CDR3 DNA is TGTGCCAGCACTGACCCCGGGCTAGCGGGACGGGGCGGGACCCAGTACTTC. Encoded protein: CASTDPGLAGRGGTQYF.